This T cell receptor beta chain derives from a study of cytomegalovirus exposure and HLA in healthy donors. Across the study: Out of approximately 170 million T cells, an earlier analysis found around 110 million unique TCR beta sequences in total.

The CDR3 has 14 amino acids. Germline CDR1 MNHEY, CDR2 SMNVEV (reference sequence). Remarks on this clone: Sequence at one end of the junction differs from germline and may be a read error.

The study ran its PCR with 60 Vbeta and 13 Jbeta primers. Produced via immunoSEQ multiplex PCR; TCRdb's table is partial and in-frame only. The repertoire has 95,000 to 100,000 clones, around 74% of them found once; the top ten carry around 1.9%. This chain joins TRBV27 and TRBJ2-2; 7 bases are shared with TRBD1. The sample comprised PBMCs. This receptor was identified in a woman in her thirties or forties in good health and CMV-seronegative. In DNA, the CDR3 is TGTGCCAGCAGCAGCAGGGGGAACTCCGGGGAGCTGTTTTTT. Translated, it gives CASSSRGNSGELFF.